Listed below are T cell receptor beta chains from one sample, sequenced in a study of T cell responses to AZD1222 COVID-19 vaccine. Profiled with immunoSEQ multiplex PCR; TCRdb holds only in-frame clones, not every one. Found here are 160,000 or so clones, 75% to 95% of them singletons; the top ten hold less than 2%. Specimen: peripheral blood, collected on day 0 of AZD1222 vaccination. Receptors originate from an adult in good health. The CDR3 runs from the conserved cysteine through the conserved F or W. The D gene is left open where the match is weak. Only some rows state a clone size, as once, few, many or a class for expanded clones.

d_call | j_call | clone_size | v_call | cdr3_aa | cdr3_nt
- | TRBJ2-1 | - | TRBV29-1 | CSVEGTRGGYNEQFF | TGCAGCGTTGAAGGGACTAGGGGGGGATACAATGAGCAGTTCTTC
- | TRBJ2-3 | - | TRBV5-1 | CASSLGGSPTDTQYF | TGCGCCAGCAGCTTGGGCGGCAGCCCCACAGATACGCAGTATTTT
- | TRBJ1-6 | - | TRBV7-2 | CATRLERGESPLHF | TGTGCCACCCGATTGGAACGGGGAGAATCACCCCTCCACTTT
TRBD2 | TRBJ2-1 | - | TRBV7-2 | CASSLAPTSGFDLNEQFF | TGTGCCAGCAGCTTAGCCCCGACTAGCGGATTCGACCTCAATGAGCAGTTCTTC
TRBD1 | TRBJ1-1 | - | TRBV10-3 | CAIRTGGSTEAFF | TGTGCCATCAGAACAGGGGGTAGCACTGAAGCTTTCTTT
- | TRBJ2-3 | - | TRBV15 | CATSSEKGNSPSDTQYF | TGTGCCACCAGCAGCGAGAAGGGAAACTCTCCCTCAGATACGCAGTATTTT
TRBD1 | TRBJ2-5 | - | TRBV7-8 | CASSSTGGLGETQYF | TGTGCCAGCAGCTCCACAGGGGGATTGGGAGAGACCCAGTACTTC
- | TRBJ2-7 | - | TRBV6-1 | CASSVNHLTQRITYEQYF | TGTGCCAGCAGTGTAAATCACCTTACCCAGCGGATAACCTACGAGCAGTACTTC
- | TRBJ1-5 | - | TRBV7-2 | CASSLPVLNQPQHF | TGTGCCAGCAGCTTACCCGTCCTCAACCAGCCCCAGCATTTT
- | TRBJ1-2 | - | TRBV2 | CASSEPTENYGYTF | TGTGCCAGCAGTGAACCGACAGAAAACTATGGCTACACCTTC
- | TRBJ2-4 | - | TRBV7-2 | CASSLREAKNIQYF | TGTGCCAGCAGCTTGAGGGAAGCCAAAAACATTCAGTACTTC
- | TRBJ2-5 | - | TRBV29-1 | CSVGQSQETQYF | TGCAGCGTTGGACAGAGCCAAGAGACCCAGTACTTC
- | TRBJ2-3 | - | TRBV7-9 | CASSFSGQTTDTQYF | TGTGCCAGCAGCTTTTCGGGACAAACCACAGATACGCAGTATTTT
- | TRBJ2-5 | - | TRBV14 | CASSQDYRYQETQYF | TGTGCCAGCAGCCAAGACTACAGGTACCAAGAGACCCAGTACTTC
- | TRBJ1-5 | - | TRBV6-2/TRBV6-3 | CASSSPVLGNQPQHF | TGTGCCAGCAGTTCACCAGTTTTGGGCAATCAGCCCCAGCATTTT
- | TRBJ1-2 | - | TRBV6-2/TRBV6-3 | CASSYYNRDTLRGYTF | TGTGCCAGCAGTTACTATAACCGGGACACCCTGCGGGGCTACACCTTC
- | TRBJ2-5 | - | TRBV6-5 | CASSYSGNQAAETQYF | TGTGCCAGCAGTTACTCAGGCAACCAGGCCGCGGAGACCCAGTACTTC
- | TRBJ1-2 | - | TRBV3-1/TRBV3-2 | CASSVSERAGGYTF | TGTGCCAGCAGCGTCTCTGAGAGGGCTGGCGGCTACACCTTC
- | TRBJ1-4 | - | TRBV5-1 | CASSLAAGIPNEKLFF | TGCGCCAGCAGCTTGGCCGCAGGGATACCTAATGAAAAACTGTTTTTT
TRBD1 | TRBJ1-5 | - | TRBV28 | CASSASGTGVQPQHF | TGTGCCAGCAGTGCCTCCGGGACAGGGGTTCAGCCCCAGCATTTT
- | TRBJ2-3 | - | TRBV11-1 | CASSLVGSARTDTQYF | TGTGCCAGCAGCTTAGTGGGTAGCGCGCGCACAGATACGCAGTATTTT
- | TRBJ2-5 | - | TRBV6-5 | CASSYIQGPGETQYF | TGTGCCAGCAGTTACATCCAAGGACCCGGGGAGACCCAGTACTTC
TRBD2 | TRBJ2-5 | - | TRBV19 | CASSKTSGQETQYF | TGTGCCAGTAGTAAAACTAGCGGCCAAGAGACCCAGTACTTC
- | TRBJ1-2 | - | TRBV7-9 | CASSPVGTAHGYTF | TGTGCCAGCAGTCCAGTCGGGACGGCCCATGGCTACACCTTC
TRBD1 | TRBJ1-5 | - | TRBV6-1 | CASSEMPGQGNQPQHF | TGTGCCAGCAGTGAGATGCCGGGACAGGGCAATCAGCCCCAGCATTTT
- | TRBJ1-4 | - | TRBV28 | CASKTGATNEKLFF | TGTGCCAGCAAGACGGGAGCAACTAATGAAAAACTGTTTTTT
- | TRBJ1-1 | - | TRBV5-1 | CASSFLPGTQYMNTEAFF | TGCGCCAGCAGCTTCTTACCGGGTACCCAGTATATGAACACTGAAGCTTTCTTT
TRBD1 | TRBJ1-5 | - | TRBV19 | CASSPPDRVSQPQHF | TGTGCCAGTAGTCCGCCGGACAGGGTCAGCCAGCCCCAGCATTTT
TRBD2 | TRBJ2-1 | - | TRBV9 | CASGSGNSYNEQFF | TGTGCCAGCGGAAGCGGGAACTCCTACAATGAGCAGTTCTTC
- | TRBJ2-5 | once | TRBV7-3 | CASSVAGKETQYF | TGTGCCAGCAGTGTGGCGGGAAAGGAGACCCAGTACTTC
- | TRBJ2-2 | - | TRBV29-1 | CSVERENTGELFF | TGCAGCGTTGAACGGGAGAACACCGGGGAGCTGTTTTTT
- | TRBJ1-4 | - | TRBV7-9 | CASSLKGSWEKLFF | TGTGCCAGCAGCTTAAAAGGGTCTTGGGAAAAACTGTTTTTT
TRBD1 | TRBJ1-3 | - | TRBV5-5 | CASSSSGTAGNTIYF | TGTGCCAGCAGCTCCTCCGGGACAGCTGGAAACACCATATATTTT
- | TRBJ2-5 | - | TRBV28 | CASSLGGVETQYF | TGTGCCAGCAGTTTAGGGGGCGTGGAGACCCAGTACTTC
TRBD2 | TRBJ2-3 | - | TRBV6-5 | CASRPGLALIDTQYF | TGTGCCAGCAGGCCGGGACTAGCATTAATCGATACGCAGTATTTT
- | TRBJ1-1 | - | TRBV24-1 | CATSDSGTKNTEAFF | TGTGCCACCAGCGATAGTGGGACGAAGAACACTGAAGCTTTCTTT
- | TRBJ1-1 | - | TRBV5-1 | CASSLDGGNTEAFF | TGCGCCAGCAGCTTGGATGGAGGGAACACTGAAGCTTTCTTT
TRBD1 | TRBJ1-1 | - | TRBV29-1 | CSVERGGREAFF | TGCAGCGTTGAAAGAGGGGGCAGAGAAGCTTTCTTT
TRBD1 | TRBJ1-2 | - | TRBV6-5 | CATVPGTGRLYGYTF | TGTGCCACAGTACCCGGGACAGGGAGACTCTATGGCTACACCTTC
TRBD2 | TRBJ2-7 | - | TRBV11-1 | CASSVLAASYEQYF | TGTGCCAGCAGCGTCCTAGCGGCCAGCTACGAGCAGTACTTC
- | TRBJ2-2 | few | TRBV7-9 | CASSSLRDGNTGELFF | TGTGCCAGCAGCTCCCTCCGGGACGGGAACACCGGGGAGCTGTTTTTT
- | TRBJ2-1 | - | TRBV28 | CASSFPPKSSQGYNEQFF | TGTGCCAGCAGTTTTCCCCCAAAGAGTTCCCAGGGGTACAATGAGCAGTTCTTC
- | TRBJ2-5 | - | TRBV19 | CASKVGEEETQYF | TGTGCCAGTAAGGTGGGAGAAGAAGAGACCCAGTACTTC
- | TRBJ2-7 | - | TRBV7-9 | CASSSLSYEQYF | TGTGCCAGCAGCTCCTTATCCTACGAGCAGTACTTC
- | TRBJ2-2 | - | TRBV12-5 | CASGLGLKTAPATGELFF | TGTGCTAGTGGTTTGGGCCTAAAGACAGCCCCAGCCACCGGGGAGCTGTTTTTT
- | TRBJ2-3 | - | TRBV29-1 | CSWAKGVADTQYF | TGCAGCTGGGCGAAGGGGGTGGCAGATACGCAGTATTTT
- | TRBJ2-7 | - | TRBV19 | CASSPEEGNLREQYF | TGTGCCAGTAGTCCTGAGGAGGGCAATTTACGGGAGCAGTACTTC
- | TRBJ1-1 | - | TRBV6-6 | CASSYSIEVPSEAFF | TGTGCCAGCAGTTACTCGATTGAGGTTCCGTCTGAAGCTTTCTTT
TRBD2 | TRBJ2-1 | - | TRBV19 | CASSLTSGSGNEQFF | TGTGCCAGTAGTCTTACTAGCGGGAGTGGCAATGAGCAGTTCTTC
- | TRBJ1-2 | - | TRBV7-8 | CASSRDQGRYGYTF | TGTGCCAGCAGCAGGGACCAGGGACGCTATGGCTACACCTTC
- | TRBJ2-1 | - | TRBV7-3 | CASSRANDNEQFF | TGTGCCAGCAGCCGAGCGAATGACAATGAGCAGTTCTTC
- | TRBJ2-1 | - | TRBV5-1 | CATSGTWEGSEQFF | TGCGCCACCTCCGGGACCTGGGAAGGGTCCGAGCAGTTCTTC
- | TRBJ1-3 | - | TRBV7-3 | CASSQGTAGNTIYF | TGTGCCAGCAGCCAAGGTACAGCTGGAAACACCATATATTTT
- | TRBJ2-1 | - | TRBV3-1/TRBV3-2 | CASSRSRQGYNEQFF | TGTGCCAGCAGCCGATCGAGGCAGGGCTACAATGAGCAGTTCTTC
- | TRBJ2-1 | - | TRBV7-8 | CASSATTVDNEQFF | TGTGCCAGCAGCGCGACGACAGTCGACAATGAGCAGTTCTTC
- | TRBJ1-3 | - | TRBV7-8 | CASSKQGNGNTIYF | TGTGCCAGCAGTAAGCAGGGGAACGGAAACACCATATATTTT